This record concerns one T cell receptor beta chain sequence. Its specificity is not known. CDR3 size: 17 residues. CDR1 is MNHNY and CDR2 is SVGAGI in the germline V gene (reference sequence). Naive CD8+ T lymphocytes were specified as CD45RO-CCR7+CD27+CD95-. This sample was taken from a study of CXCR3-negative and CXCR3-positive naive CD8 T cells. Study details: A total of 150 million or so TRB reads was generated, with about 1.5 +/- 0.3 million per library. General study points: Comparison of naive cells showed more hydrophobic TRB CDR3s in CXCR3-positive than in CXCR3-negative naive cells. Similarly elevated diversity marked both naive subsets, with memory CD8+ cells showing far lower diversity.

The libraries of TRB cDNA were constructed through 5' RACE using UMI labels. TCRdb reprocessed the 5' RACE reads and stores each CDR3 protein as one record, lacking DNA. This sample's clone table lists 100,000 to 150,000 distinct CDR3 sequences. The TCR originated in a human donor in good health. Some clones in this sample may be carry-over from other donors' samples. The chain carries TRBV6-6 and TRBJ2-6; TCRdb picks TRBD2, but there is no DNA to check that call. The specimen was naive CXCR3- CD8+ T cells from blood. The subset here: CD45RO-CCR7+CD27+CD95- naive CD8+ T cells lacking CXCR3 (TNR3-). The CDR3 reads CASSYSGLSSGANVLTF.